The rows below give T cell receptor beta chains drawn from one sample of a study of blood T cell repertoires in COVID-19. Some clones are missing from TCRdb's copy, which holds only in-frame ones; the method was immunoSEQ multiplex PCR. The table lists roughly 250,000 clones, roughly 86% of them singletons. What was sequenced was peripheral blood. These TCRs come from a man aged 35-49 years who had recovered from COVID-19. The CDR3 runs from the conserved cysteine through the conserved F or W. Each record gives: clone size, D gene, J gene, CDR3 length, V gene, CDR3 DNA, CDR3 protein. The D gene is left open where the match is weak. Some rows mark clone size as missing; the rest say once, few, many or name a class of expanded clone.

few,TRBD1,TRBJ1-3,13,TRBV7-2,TGTGCCAGCAGCTTAGCATATGGGACAGGGGTGGATTTT,CASSLAYGTGVDF
NA,NA,TRBJ2-7,15,TRBV5-1,TGCGCCAGCAGCTTGGAGGGTAGGGGGAACTACGAGCAGTACTTC,CASSLEGRGNYEQYF
NA,NA,TRBJ1-5,14,TRBV27,TGTGCCAGCAGCAAGATAGGCAGGCGTGAGCCCCAGCATTTT,CASSKIGRREPQHF
NA,NA,TRBJ2-5,15,TRBV4-1,TGCGCCAGCAGCCAAGATATCGGACAGAAAGAGACCCAGTACTTC,CASSQDIGQKETQYF
NA,NA,TRBJ1-2,12,TRBV6-2/TRBV6-3,TGTGCCAGCAGTGTACAGTACGGCGGCTACACCTTC,CASSVQYGGYTF
NA,NA,TRBJ1-6,13,TRBV7-2,TGTGCCAGCAGCTTAGACAGAGTCTCACCCCTCCACTTT,CASSLDRVSPLHF
NA,NA,TRBJ1-1,10,TRBV12-3/TRBV12-4,TGTGCCAGCAGTGGGCCTGAAGCTTTCTTT,CASSGPEAFF
NA,TRBD1,TRBJ2-2,15,TRBV5-8,TGTGCCAGCAGCTTGTACAGGGGTCTAACCGGGGAGCTGTTTTTT,CASSLYRGLTGELFF
NA,TRBD2,TRBJ2-3,14,TRBV6-5,TGTGCCAGCAGCATAGCGGGGGGCACAGATACGCAGTATTTT,CASSIAGGTDTQYF
NA,NA,TRBJ1-5,15,TRBV7-8,TGTGCCAGCAGCCACGGACAGAATAGCAATCAGCCCCAGCATTTT,CASSHGQNSNQPQHF
NA,TRBD1,TRBJ2-3,18,TRBV4-1,TGCGCCAGCAGCCAGGCCTGGCAGTCGGTGACAGGGGGGGTTACGCAGTATTTT,CASSQAWQSVTGGVTQYF
NA,NA,TRBJ1-6,15,TRBV11-2,TGTGCCAGCAGCTTAGGTATCCAGGGTGATTCACCCCTCCACTTT,CASSLGIQGDSPLHF
few,NA,TRBJ1-2,12,TRBV2,TGTGCCAGCAGCAAACGTGAGAATGGCTACACCTTC,CASSKRENGYTF
NA,TRBD2,TRBJ2-5,15,TRBV7-9,TGTGCCAGCAGCTCCGGACTAGCGGGGCAAGAGACCCAGTACTTC,CASSSGLAGQETQYF
NA,TRBD1,TRBJ2-1,13,TRBV28,TGTGCCAGCAGACAGACAGGGGGCAATGAGCAGTTCTTC,CASRQTGGNEQFF
NA,TRBD2,TRBJ2-7,16,TRBV11-2,TGTGCCAGCAGCGCCGGGACTAGCGGGGGGCGTAGAGAGCAGTACTTC,CASSAGTSGGRREQYF
NA,TRBD2,TRBJ2-1,16,TRBV15,TGTGCCACCAGCAGAACCCGAGGGACTAGCGATAATGAGCAGTTCTTC,CATSRTRGTSDNEQFF
once,NA,TRBJ2-2,14,TRBV7-3,TGTGCCAGCAGACCTGGCCAGGTAGCCGGGGAGCTGTTTTTT,CASRPGQVAGELFF
NA,TRBD2,TRBJ2-2,18,TRBV7-2,TGTGCCAGCAGTCGATACCCCGGGACTAGCGGGGGGACCGGGGAGCTGTTTTTT,CASSRYPGTSGGTGELFF
few,NA,TRBJ2-1,14,TRBV10-3,TGTGCCATCAGTGAGCTAGCAGCCTACAATGAGCAGTTCTTC,CAISELAAYNEQFF
NA,NA,TRBJ2-1,15,TRBV12-5,TGTGCTAGTGGTTTGGAAAACTGGAGGGGAAATGAGCAGTTCTTC,CASGLENWRGNEQFF
once,TRBD2,TRBJ2-7,12,TRBV9,TGTGCCAGCAGCGTAGACGGGAGGGAGCAGTACTTC,CASSVDGREQYF
NA,NA,TRBJ1-6,14,TRBV10-3,TGTGCCATCAGAGAATCAGGATTTAATTCACCCCTCCACTTT,CAIRESGFNSPLHF
once,NA,TRBJ2-3,15,TRBV7-3,TGTGCCAGCAGCTGGGAAGGGACTGTCACAGATACGCAGTATTTT,CASSWEGTVTDTQYF
NA,TRBD1,TRBJ2-2,16,TRBV5-5,TGTGCCAGCAGCGCCGACAGGGTAGATAGCACCGGGGAGCTGTTTTTT,CASSADRVDSTGELFF
NA,NA,TRBJ2-1,17,TRBV11-2,TGTGCCAGCAACGGGAGAGGGGGGGCCATCGTATACAATGAGCAGTTCTTC,CASNGRGGAIVYNEQFF
NA,NA,TRBJ1-1,13,TRBV19,TGTGCCAGTAAAACAGAGAAGAACACTGAAGCTTTCTTT,CASKTEKNTEAFF
NA,TRBD2,TRBJ2-1,14,TRBV19,TGTGCCAGTAGTATACTGTATCGGGAGGTTGAGCAGTTCTTC,CASSILYREVEQFF
NA,NA,TRBJ2-1,13,TRBV6-2/TRBV6-3,TGTGCCAGCAGTTATGGTCAACTTTTACAGGCGTTCTTC,CASSYGQLLQAFF
NA,NA,TRBJ2-3,15,TRBV7-6,TGTGCCAGCAGCTTAGGACAGGTTCTTTCCGATACGCAGTATTTT,CASSLGQVLSDTQYF
NA,TRBD2,TRBJ2-3,17,TRBV5-4,TGTGCCAGCAGCCCGGACCCGACTAGCGTACGGACAGATACGCAGTATTTT,CASSPDPTSVRTDTQYF
NA,TRBD2,TRBJ2-1,15,TRBV6-4,TGTGCCAGCAGTGGAGGGACTAGCGTATACAATGAGCAGTTCTTC,CASSGGTSVYNEQFF
NA,NA,TRBJ2-1,15,TRBV11-3,TGTGCCAGCAGCGTCAGGGCTACTCAGTACAATGAGCAGTTCTTC,CASSVRATQYNEQFF
few,TRBD1,TRBJ1-3,16,TRBV5-6,TGTGCCAGCAGCCCGCCACAGGGGCTGACTGGAAACACCATATATTTT,CASSPPQGLTGNTIYF